Below are 32 T cell receptor beta chains sequenced from a single sample in a study of breast tumors, draining lymph nodes, adjacent tissues. Axillary draining lymph nodes of breast cancer patients supplied the node samples. TCRdb re-derived calls from the multiplex PCR reads in MiXCR, one entry per CDR3 protein. The sample carries a few hundred thousand distinct CDR3 sequences, around 35% recorded once. What was sequenced was axillary lymph node tissue. Every receptor here comes from a female donor with breast cancer. Some clones in this sample may be carry-over from other donors' samples.

The table lists this clonotype with many counts. The rearrangement uses TRBV20-1 and TRBJ2-7, with a tentative D call TRBD1 (6 bases). This CDR3 is built from 12 residues. Deletions cut 5 bases from V and 0 bases from J, with 8 bases between. Per the germline V gene, CDR1 is DFQATT and CDR2 is SNEGSKA (reference sequence). Here the CDR3 reads CSARTVSYEQYF. The CDR3 DNA is TGCAGTGCTCGGACAGTCTCCTACGAGCAGTACTTC.

This clonotype was observed many times. The chain uses TRBV12-3 or TRBV12-4 and TRBJ2-7; D is uncertain. CDR3 length: 16 amino acids. V was trimmed by 6 bases and J by 0 bases, leaving 18 bases between them. CDR3 in DNA: TGTGCCAGCAGCCAAATGGGCGGAATAACCTCCTACGAGCAGTACTTC. Protein: CASSQMGGITSYEQYF.

In this sample, this clonotype turned up many times. This chain connects TRBV20-1 to TRBJ2-1; possibly TRBD2 for D (6 bases). CDR3 length: 12 amino acids. The V end was cut by 3 bases, the J end by 6 bases, with 9 bases between. Per the germline V gene, CDR1 is DFQATT and CDR2 is SNEGSKA (reference sequence). The CDR3 DNA follows: TGCAGTGCTAGCCGGGGACTCAATGAGCAGTTCTTC. Translated: CSASRGLNEQFF.

This clonotype was observed at least ten times. The CDR3 DNA is TGCAGTGCTAGAGATCAAAGAAACTATGGCTACACCTTC. Its translation is CSARDQRNYGYTF. J is TRBJ1-2 and V is TRBV20-1, with D unclear. Germline V gene data show CDR1 as DFQATT and CDR2 as SNEGSKA (reference sequence). This CDR3 is built from 13 residues. Trimming stripped 0 bases from V and 2 bases from J, with 7 bases between.

Only a few counts were recorded for this clonotype. V gene TRBV5-6 combines with J gene TRBJ2-3; D might be TRBD2 (6 bases). The CDR3 has 16 amino acids. V was trimmed by 4 bases and J by 0 bases, leaving 15 bases between them. Germline CDR1 SGHDT, CDR2 YYEEEE. The CDR3 here is CASSPGLGLSTDTQYF. The DNA of the CDR3 is TGTGCCAGCAGCCCTGGACTGGGACTCAGCACAGATACGCAGTATTTT.

About this clonotype: A much larger clone differs by one base, so this may be a read error. The conserved phenylalanine or tryptophan is not found at the CDR3 terminus, so this likely reflects a read error. V gene TRBV20-1 combines with J gene TRBJ2-3, with D perhaps TRBD2 (6 bases). The V end lost 4 bases, the J end lost 4 bases, and 18 bases lay between the germline ends. The germline V gene has CDR1 DFQATT and CDR2 SNEGSKA (reference sequence). The CDR3 has 15 amino acids. As DNA, the CDR3 is TGCAGTGCTAACCGACTAGAGGACCGTCCAGATACGCAGTATTTA. Its protein product is CSANRLEDRPDTQYL.

This CDR3 reads CATSRGAYEQYF. In DNA form, the CDR3 reads TGTGCCACCAGCAGGGGAGCCTACGAGCAGTACTTC. The chain has TRBV15 and TRBJ2-7, with a weak D call TRBD2 (5 bases). From germline, CDR1 is LNHNV and CDR2 YYDKDF (reference sequence). The CDR3 sequence is 12 residues long. V lost 3 bases to trimming and J lost 2 bases, with 5 bases between them.

The table lists this clonotype with many counts. The rearrangement uses TRBV5-1 and TRBJ1-3; no definite D call. CDR3 length equals 15 residues. Per the germline V gene, CDR1 is SGHRS and CDR2 is YFSETQ. The V end lost 0 bases, the J end lost 0 bases, and 7 bases lay between the germline ends. The CDR3 spells CASSLVQNSGNTIYF. The CDR3 DNA reads TGCGCCAGCAGCTTGGTTCAGAACTCTGGAAACACCATATATTTT.

This clonotype was seen at least ten times. The V gene is TRBV5-5, the J gene TRBJ1-5, with 12 bases that match TRBD1. This CDR3 has 17 amino acids. Trimming at V came to 0 bases and at J to 2 bases, leaving 3 bases not matched to a gene. Germline V gene data show CDR1 as SGHKS and CDR2 as YYEKEE (reference sequence). The CDR3 sequence: CASSLAGTGGRNQPQHF. CDR3 coding DNA: TGTGCCAGCAGCTTGGCCGGGACAGGGGGCCGCAATCAGCCCCAGCATTTT. Full variable domain (rest looked up from reference TRBV5-5 and TRBJ1-5): DAGVTQSPTHLIKTRGQQVTLRCSPISGHKSVSWYQQVLGQGPQFIFQYYEKEERGRGNFPDRFSARQFPNYSSELNVNALLLGDSALYLCASSLAGTGGRNQPQHFGDGTRLSIL.

This clonotype was seen many times. The chain is built from TRBV5-1 and TRBJ2-1, with TRBD2 identical over 8 bases. The J segment lost 5 bases and the V segment lost 5 bases, leaving 3 bases of the junction unmatched. This CDR3 has 13 amino acids. Germline CDR1 and CDR2: SGHRS and YFSETQ. CDR3 protein: CASRVAGNNEQFF. DNA of the CDR3: TGCGCCAGCAGAGTAGCGGGAAACAATGAGCAGTTCTTC.

This clonotype was seen ten or more times. The rearrangement uses TRBV7-2 and TRBJ2-7, with a possible D match to TRBD1 (5 bases). The CDR3 consists of 16 residues. Trimming shortened V by 0 bases and J by 3 bases, and 15 bases separated the two germline ends. Germline-derived CDR1 and CDR2 are SGHTA and FQGNSA. CDR3 sequence (DNA): TGTGCCAGCAGCTTAGCGCGCACAGCAGGGTACTACGAGCAGTACTTC. As protein: CASSLARTAGYYEQYF.

This clonotype was seen more than once but under ten times. V and J are TRBV5-1 and TRBJ2-1, with 10 bases aligning to TRBD2. Germline V gives CDR1 SGHRS, CDR2 YFSETQ. The V gene end was trimmed by 4 bases and the J gene end by 5 bases; junction bases not matched to a gene: 12. The CDR3 length is 17 residues. The CDR3 sequence is CASSPRASGGGHNEQFF. CDR3 DNA: TGCGCCAGCAGCCCACGGGCTAGCGGGGGTGGTCACAATGAGCAGTTCTTC.

This clonotype was counted many times. The rearrangement links TRBV9 to TRBJ1-2, with D perhaps matching TRBD1 (6 bases). The CDR3 runs to 15 residues. In germline, CDR1 is SGDLS, CDR2 YYNGEE. Between the trimmed V and J ends, which lost 4 bases and 7 bases, there was a span of 20 bases. CDR3 nucleotides: TGTGCCAGCAGCTCCTCCCTGGGGGGGGCTGGTGGCTACACCTTC. Its translation is CASSSSLGGAGGYTF.

This clonotype appeared many times. The chain links TRBV18 to TRBJ2-5; 7 nucleotides align to TRBD1. Trimming took 7 bases from V and 2 from J; bases not matched to a gene: 4. CDR3 length equals 13 residues. The germline CDR1 and CDR2 sequences are KGHSH and LQKENI. The CDR3 DNA follows: TGTGCCAGCTTACGGGACAGACAAGAGACCCAGTACTTC. Its translation is CASLRDRQETQYF. The whole variable domain, filled in from reference TRBV18 and TRBJ2-5, reads NAGVMQNPRHLVRRRGQEARLRCSPMKGHSHVYWYRQLPEEGLKFMVYLQKENIIDESGMPKERFSAEFPKEGPSILRIQQVVRGDSAAYFCASLRDRQETQYFGPGTRLLVL.

To note about this clonotype: The CDR3 does not close with the conserved phenylalanine or tryptophan, likely indicating a read error. The DNA is left out, because the CDR3 cannot be placed on it with certainty; the CDR3 is given as TCRdb lists it. The J gene is TRBJ2-5, the V gene TRBV11-2; TRBD2, the table's D call, was not compared with the DNA. Per germline, CDR1 SGHAT and CDR2 FQNNGV. The CDR3 is 15 amino acids in total, end residues counted. The CDR3 region is CASSLGTGYGYTFGS.

The chain is built from TRBV19 and TRBJ2-7, with D perhaps matching TRBD1 or TRBD2 (5 bases each). The CDR3 consists of 15 residues. Germline lookup yields CDR1 LNHDA and CDR2 SQIVND (reference sequence). Deletions cut 5 bases from V and 0 bases from J, with 14 bases between. The CDR3 DNA follows: TGTGCCAGTAGTGTCGGGGCCTTGAACTCCTACGAGCAGTACTTC. Its protein is CASSVGALNSYEQYF. The entire variable domain, with the rest obtained from reference TRBV19 and TRBJ2-7, is as follows: DGGITQSPKYLFRKEGQNVTLSCEQNLNHDAMYWYRQDPGQGLRLIYYSQIVNDFQKGDIAEGYSVSREKKESFPLTVTSAQKNPTAFYLCASSVGALNSYEQYFGPGTRLTVT.

This clonotype was recorded at least ten times. V gene TRBV7-2 combines with J gene TRBJ2-7, with D possibly being TRBD2 (5 bases). Germline V CDR1 and CDR2: SGHTA, FQGNSA. Trimming removed 5 bases at V and 2 bases at J, with 16 bases between. CDR3 length equals 15 residues. CDR3 bases: TGTGCCAGCAGCCCAAAACTAGTACCCACCTACGAGCAGTACTTC. Translating gives CASSPKLVPTYEQYF.

The rearrangement links TRBV20-1 to TRBJ2-6, with 9 positions matching TRBD2. This CDR3 contains 14 residues. Germline V CDR1 and CDR2: DFQATT, SNEGSKA (reference sequence). Germline trimming cut 2 bases from V and 12 bases from J; bases unmatched to any gene: 8. CDR3 nucleotide sequence: TGCAGTGCTAGAATCCCTAGCGGGACCACCGTCCTGACTTTC. As protein: CSARIPSGTTVLTF.

Worth noting for this clonotype: A much more abundant neighbour one base away suggests this may be a read error. The chain joins TRBV5-1 to TRBJ1-4; 8 bases map to TRBD1. The J call may be faulty, since TRBJ2-2 better matches the DNA end. This CDR3 comprises 17 residues. In germline, CDR1 is SGHRS, CDR2 YFSETQ. DNA for the CDR3: TGCGCCAGCAGCTCCGGACAGGGCGCTTTGAACACCGAGGAGCTGTTTTTT. It specifies CASSSGQGALNTEELFF.

The chain uses TRBV29-1 and TRBJ1-3; no firm D call. Germline V gives CDR1 SQVTM, CDR2 ANQGSEA. Between the trimmed V and J ends, which lost 2 bases and 9 bases, there was a span of 11 bases. The CDR3 runs 12 residues. The CDR3, as DNA: TGCAGCGTTGAAACCAGCGGCGCCACCATATATTTT. The encoded protein is CSVETSGATIYF.

Turning to this clonotype: This may be a read error: a much more frequent sequence differs by one nucleotide. The rearrangement links TRBV5-6 to TRBJ2-7; TRBD2 is a possible D gene (5 bases). V was cut by 2 bases and J by 11 bases, with 20 bases left in between. This CDR3 has 14 amino acids. CDR1 is SGHDT, CDR2 YYEEEE, per germline. Here the CDR3 reads CASSFRSARAVEYF. In DNA form, the CDR3 reads TGTGCCAGCAGCTTTCGTAGCGCGAGGGCCGTGGAGTACTTC.

This clonotype was seen repeatedly, ten times or more. This chain links TRBV5-5 with TRBJ2-3; D possibly matches TRBD1 or TRBD2 (5 bases each). This CDR3 contains 13 residues. Between the trimmed V and J ends, which lost 6 bases and 2 bases, there was a span of 10 bases. Germline values: CDR1 SGHKS, CDR2 YYEKEE (reference sequence). This CDR3 is CASTGLSTDTQYF. The CDR3 DNA is TGTGCCAGCACGGGGCTTTCCACAGATACGCAGTATTTT.

The chain links TRBV20-1 to TRBJ2-7; 8 nucleotides agree with TRBD1. Germline CDR1 is DFQATT and CDR2 is SNEGSKA (reference sequence). The ends lost 4 bases at V and 6 bases at J; junction bases unmatched: 8. The CDR3 covers 13 residues. Here the CDR3 reads CSAKPGGMVEQYV. CDR3 DNA sequence: TGCAGTGCTAAACCAGGGGGCATGGTCGAGCAGTACGTC.

This clonotype appeared many times. The CDR3 protein is CSVWDRGQGANEKLFF. The CDR3, as DNA: TGCAGCGTATGGGACAGGGGCCAAGGAGCTAATGAAAAACTGTTTTTT. The chain combines TRBV29-1 with TRBJ1-4; 10 positions agree with TRBD1. J lost 3 bases, V lost 6 bases, and 10 bases had no gene match. The CDR3 extends over 16 amino acids. CDR1 and CDR2 (germline): SQVTM, ANQGSEA.

The rearrangement uses TRBV2 and TRBJ2-1, with D possibly TRBD2 on 6 matching bases. The CDR3 length is 14 residues. The V end was cut by 3 bases, the J end by 8 bases, with 14 bases between. The germline CDR1 and CDR2 sequences are SNHLY and FYNNEI. The CDR3 here is CASSETGRIDEQFF. The CDR3 nucleotides read TGTGCCAGCAGTGAGACGGGGAGGATTGATGAGCAGTTCTTC.

The chain is built from TRBV3-1 and TRBJ2-6, with no clear D. With 1 base removed from V and 4 bases from J, the gap between germline ends came to 11 bases. This CDR3 contains 16 residues. Germline V gives CDR1 LGHDT, CDR2 YNNKEL (reference sequence). CDR3: CASSQGAGAGANVLTF. Written as DNA, the CDR3 is TGTGCCAGCAGCCAAGGGGCTGGAGCGGGGGCCAACGTCCTGACTTTC.

The J gene is TRBJ2-7, the V gene TRBV6-2 or TRBV6-3; 12 bases are shared with TRBD1. CDR3 length equals 14 residues. Per the germline V gene, CDR1 is MNHEY and CDR2 is SVGEGT. For the CDR3, the DNA is TGTGCACCCCCTACGGGACAGGGGGCGTGTGAGCAGTACTTC. It translates to CAPPTGQGACEQYF.

In its sample, this clonotype was seen many times. V and J are TRBV5-1 and TRBJ2-7, with D perhaps matching TRBD2 (6 bases). The CDR3 length is 14 residues. Germline CDR1 and CDR2: SGHRS and YFSETQ. V was trimmed by 0 bases and J by 6 bases, leaving 13 bases between them. The CDR3 protein is CASSLVEGISEQYF. The CDR3 region has the DNA TGCGCCAGCAGCTTGGTGGAGGGAATCTCCGAGCAGTACTTC.

This clonotype was seen a few times. A much larger clone differs from this one at a single base, so this may be a read error. This chain links TRBV6-6 with TRBJ1-2; D gene ambiguous. The CDR3 contains 16 residues. Trimming removed 6 bases from V and 4 bases from J, with 21 bases in between. Germline CDR1 MNHNY, CDR2 SVGAGI (reference sequence). The CDR3 spells CASRRTAGTGAYGYTF. The CDR3 coding sequence is TGTGCCAGCAGACGGACCGCTGGAACGGGTGCCTATGGCTACACCTTC.

This clonotype was seen a single time. The V gene is TRBV12-3 or TRBV12-4, the J gene TRBJ1-5, with 10 bases lining up with TRBD1. This CDR3 is 14 amino acids long. DNA for the CDR3: TGTGCTAGTGGAAACCCGACAGGGGGCCAGCCCCAGCATTTT. Protein sequence: CASGNPTGGQPQHF.

The sample holds a few counts of this clonotype. J is TRBJ1-1 and V is TRBV10-3; D is undetermined. Per the germline V gene, CDR1 is ENHRY and CDR2 is SYGVKD. The CDR3 has 13 residues. Trimming took 2 bases from V and 2 from J, leaving 6 bases between them. The CDR3 sequence: CAISEKGNTEAFF. The CDR3 region has the DNA TGTGCCATCAGTGAGAAGGGAAACACTGAAGCTTTCTTT.

To note about this clonotype: This may be a read error: a much more frequent sequence differs by one nucleotide. This rearrangement joins TRBV18 to TRBJ2-1; TRBD2 matches at 7 bases. This CDR3 has 15 amino acids. CDR1 is KGHSH, CDR2 LQKENI, per germline. The CDR3 spells CVSSPRGLVGGEQFF. CDR3 DNA: TGTGTCAGCTCACCCCGAGGACTAGTGGGGGGTGAGCAGTTCTTC. The full variable domain, its missing parts supplied by reference TRBV18 and TRBJ2-1, is NAGVMQNPRHLVRRRGQEARLRCSPMKGHSHVYWYRQLPEEGLKFMVYLQKENIIDESGMPKERFSAEFPKEGPSILRIQQVVRGDSAAYFCVSSPRGLVGGEQFFGPGTRLTVL.